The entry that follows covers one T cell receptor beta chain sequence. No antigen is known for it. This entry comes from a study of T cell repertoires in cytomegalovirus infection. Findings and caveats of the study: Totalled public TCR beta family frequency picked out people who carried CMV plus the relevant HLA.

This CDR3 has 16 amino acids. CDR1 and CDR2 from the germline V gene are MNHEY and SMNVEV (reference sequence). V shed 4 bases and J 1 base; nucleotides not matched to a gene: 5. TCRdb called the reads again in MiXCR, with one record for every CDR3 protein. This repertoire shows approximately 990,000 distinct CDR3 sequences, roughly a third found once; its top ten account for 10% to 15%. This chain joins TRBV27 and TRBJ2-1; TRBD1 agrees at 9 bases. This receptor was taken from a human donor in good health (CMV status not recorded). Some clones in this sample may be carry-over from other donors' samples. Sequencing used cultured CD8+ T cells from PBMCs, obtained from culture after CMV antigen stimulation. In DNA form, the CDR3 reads TGTGCCAGCAGTTCCCCTGACAGGGGGTCCTACAATGAGCAGTTCTTC. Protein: CASSSPDRGSYNEQFF.